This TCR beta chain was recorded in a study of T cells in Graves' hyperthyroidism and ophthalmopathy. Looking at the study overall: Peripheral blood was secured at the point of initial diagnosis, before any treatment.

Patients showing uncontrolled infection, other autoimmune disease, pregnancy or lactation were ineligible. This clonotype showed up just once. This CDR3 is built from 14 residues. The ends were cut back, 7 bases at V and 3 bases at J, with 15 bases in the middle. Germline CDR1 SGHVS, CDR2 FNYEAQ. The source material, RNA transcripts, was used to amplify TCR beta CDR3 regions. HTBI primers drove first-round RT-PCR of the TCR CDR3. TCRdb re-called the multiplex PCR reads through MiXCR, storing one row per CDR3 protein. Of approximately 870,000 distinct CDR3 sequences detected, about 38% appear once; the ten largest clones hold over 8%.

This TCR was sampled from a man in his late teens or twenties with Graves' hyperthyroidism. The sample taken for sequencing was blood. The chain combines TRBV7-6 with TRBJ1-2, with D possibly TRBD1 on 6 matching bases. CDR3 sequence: CASKGTGGDYGYTF. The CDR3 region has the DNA TGTGCCAGCAAGGGCACCGGGGGCGACTATGGCTACACCTTC. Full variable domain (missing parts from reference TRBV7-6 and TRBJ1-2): GAGVSQSPRYKVTKRGQDVALRCDPISGHVSLYWYRQALGQGPEFLTYFNYEAQQDKSGLPNDRFSAERPEGSISTLTIQRTEQRDSAMYRCASKGTGGDYGYTFGSGTRLTVV.